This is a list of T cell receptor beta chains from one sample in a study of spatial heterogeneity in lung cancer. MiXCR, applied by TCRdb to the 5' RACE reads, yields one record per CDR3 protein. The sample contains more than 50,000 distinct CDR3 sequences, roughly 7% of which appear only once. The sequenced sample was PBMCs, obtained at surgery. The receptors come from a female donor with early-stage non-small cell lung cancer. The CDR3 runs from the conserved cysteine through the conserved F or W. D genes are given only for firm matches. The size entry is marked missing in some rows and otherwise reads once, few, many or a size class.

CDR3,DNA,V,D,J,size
CASSPRPGFYNEQFF,TGTGCCAGTAGCCCTAGGCCTGGATTCTACAATGAGCAGTTCTTC,TRBV19,-,TRBJ2-1,many
CSAEKWDFYNEQFF,TGCAGTGCGGAGAAATGGGACTTCTACAATGAGCAGTTCTTC,TRBV20-1,-,TRBJ2-1,-
CASSLMGFRTSDTQYF,TGTGCCAGCAGCTTGATGGGTTTCCGTACCTCAGATACGCAGTATTTT,TRBV5-5,-,TRBJ2-3,many
CASTTSGGQETQYF,TGCGCCAGCACCACTAGCGGGGGGCAGGAGACCCAGTACTTC,TRBV5-1,TRBD2,TRBJ2-5,many
CASSWTGVGYTF,TGCGCCAGCAGCTGGACAGGGGTAGGCTACACCTTC,TRBV5-1,TRBD1,TRBJ1-2,few
CASSTLGQGAGYTF,TGTGCCAGCAGTACCCTGGGACAGGGGGCTGGCTACACCTTC,TRBV6-6,TRBD1,TRBJ1-2,many
CASSRDNTAEQYF,TGTGCCAGCAGCCGGGACAACACTGCCGAGCAGTACTTC,TRBV7-2,-,TRBJ2-7,many
CATRGPNQPQHF,TGTGCCACCAGGGGGCCCAATCAGCCCCAGCATTTT,TRBV27,TRBD1,TRBJ1-5,few
CASSTWQRGNQPQHF,TGTGCCAGTAGTACTTGGCAACGCGGCAATCAGCCCCAGCATTTT,TRBV19,-,TRBJ1-5,few
CASSFDGRSDRHF,TGTGCCAGCAGCTTCGACGGGAGATCAGATAGGCATTTT,TRBV7-2,-,TRBJ1-5,many
CASSLGLGYEQYF,TGTGCCAGCAGCTTAGGCCTGGGTTACGAGCAGTACTTC,TRBV13,-,TRBJ2-7,many
CSATGTGKAFF,TGCAGTGCTACGGGGACAGGGAAAGCTTTCTTT,TRBV20-1,TRBD1,TRBJ1-1,few
CASLESGYNEQFF,TGTGCCAGCCTAGAGAGTGGCTACAATGAGCAGTTCTTC,TRBV18,-,TRBJ2-1,few
CASRLTGPETQYF,TGCGCCAGCAGATTGACAGGGCCAGAGACCCAGTACTTC,TRBV5-1,TRBD1,TRBJ2-5,few
CASSYGLITDTQYF,TGTGCCAGCAGTTATGGTTTGATCACAGATACGCAGTATTTT,TRBV6-5,-,TRBJ2-3,few
CASSTVGNTEAFF,TGTGCCAGCTCAACAGTAGGGAACACTGAAGCTTTCTTT,TRBV18,-,TRBJ1-1,few
CASSPGQNEKLFF,TGTGCCAGCAGCCCTGGGCAGAATGAAAAACTGTTTTTT,TRBV5-8,-,TRBJ1-4,few
CASSQELGRATQYF,TGTGCCAGCAGCCAAGAGCTAGGACGTGCTACGCAGTATTTT,TRBV14,-,TRBJ2-3,-
CASRPPGAYEQYF,TGTGCCAGCAGACCCCCGGGCGCCTACGAGCAGTACTTC,TRBV12-3/TRBV12-4,-,TRBJ2-7,many
CSVEGPYEQYF,TGCAGCGTTGAAGGCCCCTACGAGCAGTACTTC,TRBV29-1,-,TRBJ2-7,many
CASSLPFGPETMSYTF,TGTGCCAGCAGTTTACCATTCGGGCCGGAAACTATGAGCTACACCTTC,TRBV12-3/TRBV12-4,-,TRBJ1-2,many
CASYSIGANTEAFF,TGCGCCAGCTACTCGATAGGAGCAAACACTGAAGCTTTCTTT,TRBV10-2,-,TRBJ1-1,many
CASSLVGANTYEQYF,TGTGCCAGCAGCTTAGTGGGGGCGAACACCTACGAGCAGTACTTC,TRBV7-2,-,TRBJ2-7,many
CASSLGAGVYNEQFF,TGTGCCAGCAGCTTAGGAGCGGGGGTTTACAATGAGCAGTTCTTC,TRBV7-8,TRBD2,TRBJ2-1,many
CASSLRTGRIYEQYF,TGTGCCAGCAGCCTTCGGACAGGGCGGATTTACGAGCAGTACTTC,TRBV27,TRBD1,TRBJ2-7,many
CATSAWRANEQFF,TGTGCCACCAGTGCTTGGAGGGCCAATGAGCAGTTCTTC,TRBV24-1,-,TRBJ2-1,-
CASSQGVRVENIQYF,TGTGCCAGCAGCCAAGGTGTTAGGGTTGAAAACATTCAGTACTTC,TRBV3-1,-,TRBJ2-4,many
CASSYPPGTGELFF,TGTGCCAGCAGTTACCCGCCCGGGACCGGGGAGCTGTTTTTT,TRBV6-5,-,TRBJ2-2,-
CASSLGNSYEQYF,TGTGCCAGCAGTTTAGGAAACTCCTACGAGCAGTACTTC,TRBV27,-,TRBJ2-7,few
CASSKVFHLGNTEAFF,TGTGCCAGCAGCAAGGTTTTTCACCTGGGGAACACTGAAGCTTTCTTT,TRBV21-1,-,TRBJ1-1,-
CASSPPGHHSYEQYF,TGTGCCAGCAGTCCTCCGGGACATCATTCCTACGAGCAGTACTTC,TRBV28,-,TRBJ2-7,few
CASSYGRGSPLHF,TGTGCCAGCAGTTACGGGCGCGGTTCACCCCTCCACTTT,TRBV6-5,-,TRBJ1-6,many
CASSLVVTGIGETQYF,TGTGCCAGCAGCTTAGTTGTGACAGGGATTGGGGAGACCCAGTACTTC,TRBV7-8,TRBD1,TRBJ2-5,many
CASSSGKTTYEQYF,TGTGCCAGCAGTTCCGGCAAAACGACTTACGAGCAGTACTTC,TRBV6-5,-,TRBJ2-7,many
CASSLATGAYGYTF,TGTGCCAGCAGCTTGGCGACAGGGGCCTATGGCTACACCTTC,TRBV11-1,TRBD1,TRBJ1-2,-
CASSLGLAGDYQETQYF,TGTGCCAGCAGCTTAGGACTAGCGGGGGACTATCAAGAGACCCAGTACTTC,TRBV7-2,TRBD2,TRBJ2-5,-
CASSSQGPGGRYEQYF,TGTGCCAGCAGTTCCCAGGGACCGGGGGGGCGATACGAGCAGTACTTC,TRBV12-3/TRBV12-4,TRBD2,TRBJ2-7,many
CASSSPTGVYEQYF,TGTGCCAGCAGCTCCCCGACAGGTGTGTACGAGCAGTACTTC,TRBV28,-,TRBJ2-7,many
CASSQDRSVAGRSSYEQYF,TGCGCCAGCAGCCAAGATCGGTCGGTAGCGGGGAGGAGCTCCTACGAGCAGTACTTC,TRBV4-1,TRBD2,TRBJ2-7,many
CASSQGAGELFF,TGTGCCAGCAGTCAGGGAGCCGGGGAGCTGTTTTTT,TRBV28,-,TRBJ2-2,medium-sized
CATSTRGRHNEQFF,TGTGCCACCAGCACAAGGGGACGTCACAATGAGCAGTTCTTC,TRBV15,-,TRBJ2-1,many
CASSFSSGGKNTQYF,TGTGCCAGCAGCTTTTCTAGCGGGGGGAAAAATACGCAGTATTTT,TRBV5-6,TRBD2,TRBJ2-3,-
CASSATAWDGETQYF,TGTGCCAGCAGCGCGACAGCTTGGGACGGGGAGACCCAGTACTTC,TRBV11-2,-,TRBJ2-5,few
CASSESANEQFF,TGTGCCAGCAGTGAATCCGCCAATGAGCAGTTCTTC,TRBV25-1,-,TRBJ2-1,-
CASRVTANSYNEQFF,TGTGCCAGCAGAGTTACAGCAAACTCCTACAATGAGCAGTTCTTC,TRBV7-8,-,TRBJ2-1,-
CASATVANTGELFF,TGTGCCAGCGCTACAGTCGCGAACACCGGGGAGCTGTTTTTT,TRBV2,-,TRBJ2-2,many
CASSPLQNTEAFF,TGTGCCAGCAGCCCCCTTCAGAACACTGAAGCTTTCTTT,TRBV7-9,-,TRBJ1-1,-
CASSQGQGARRNTEAFF,TGTGCCAGCAGTCAAGGACAGGGGGCGCGGAGGAACACTGAAGCTTTCTTT,TRBV6-5,TRBD1,TRBJ1-1,many
CAIRGFGTDTQYF,TGTGCCATTAGGGGATTCGGAACAGATACGCAGTATTTT,TRBV2,-,TRBJ2-3,-
CASSRTGRQGGFF,TGTGCCAGCAGCCGCACTGGGCGGCAGGGAGGGTTCTTC,TRBV5-4,-,TRBJ2-1,few